This T cell receptor (beta chain) originates from a study of shared clonotypes between healthy human individuals. Whole-study findings and limits: Around 5% of naive CD4 clonotypes were common to a few donors.

J lost 3 bases, V lost 4 bases, and 9 bases had no gene match. The CDR3 sequence is 16 residues long. Germline lookup yields CDR1 MNHEY and CDR2 SMNVEV (reference sequence). This clone was counted a single time. As yet, its antigen is unknown. Assay runs were performed at deep level. Sequencing was performed with immunoSEQ multiplex PCR; in TCRdb, only in-frame clones are kept and a portion is missing. Of approximately 99,000 clones listed, about 63% are singletons. The origin of this receptor is a young woman in good health. Sequencing was performed on memory CD8+ T cells sorted from blood. Regarding subset: CD45RO+ cells pooled with CCR7-negative TemRA cells. The chain is built from TRBV27 and TRBJ2-3; TRBD1 agrees at 8 bases. CDR3 loop: CASSSPTGVKTDTQYF. CDR3 DNA: TGTGCCAGCAGTTCGCCGACAGGGGTAAAGACAGATACGCAGTATTTT.